These T cell receptor beta chains were read from a single sample in a study of cytomegalovirus exposure and HLA in healthy donors. Clones were read by immunoSEQ multiplex PCR, and TCRdb kept only the in-frame ones, dropping some. The sample yields about 270,000 clones, more than 55% seen once. Sequencing was carried out using PBMCs. These receptors came from a female donor in good health and CMV-seronegative. Each CDR3 is given with its conserved first and last residue. A D gene is named only where the DNA matches it firmly. Clone size is shown for a subset of rows, as once, few, many or a class of expanded clone.

D gene	clone size	V gene	J gene	CDR3 DNA	CDR3 protein
TRBD2	NA	TRBV5-1	TRBJ2-1	TGCGCCAGCAGCTTGGAAGCGGGATACAATGAGCAGTTCTTC	CASSLEAGYNEQFF
TRBD2	NA	TRBV5-4	TRBJ2-2	TGTGCCAGCAGCAACTCTAGCGGGGCGACCGGGGAGCTGTTTTTT	CASSNSSGATGELFF
TRBD1	NA	TRBV2	TRBJ1-3	TGTGCCAGCAGTTACACAGGGGCTGGAAACACCATATATTTT	CASSYTGAGNTIYF
TRBD1	NA	TRBV2	TRBJ2-1	TGTGCCAGCAGTGAACAAGGGGGCGGGTACAATGAGCAGTTCTTC	CASSEQGGGYNEQFF
NA	NA	TRBV15	TRBJ1-4	TGTGCCACCAGCAGAGACAGGGCTCCTAATGAAAAACTGTTTTTT	CATSRDRAPNEKLFF
NA	NA	TRBV11-3	TRBJ2-3	TGTGCCAGCAGCTTAGGTCCTAGCCCTAGCACAGATACGCAGTATTTT	CASSLGPSPSTDTQYF
NA	NA	TRBV6-5	TRBJ1-2	TGTGCCAGCAGCGGGCGGGAAGGGAAACACTATGGCTACACCTTC	CASSGREGKHYGYTF
NA	NA	TRBV11-2	TRBJ2-1	TGTGCCAGCAGCTTCGGTAGCTCCTACAATGAGCAGTTCTTC	CASSFGSSYNEQFF
TRBD2	NA	TRBV7-9	TRBJ2-3	TGTGCCAGCAGCCGGCGGGCGGGAACTAGCGCAGATACGCAGTATTTT	CASSRRAGTSADTQYF
NA	NA	TRBV7-2	TRBJ2-7	TGTGCCAGCAGCCAACCCTTCCTCGGGTCGTCCTACGAGCAGTACTTC	CASSQPFLGSSYEQYF
NA	NA	TRBV6-5	TRBJ2-3	TGTGCCAGCGGGTGGGGGGTCGCAGATACGCAGTATTTT	CASGWGVADTQYF
NA	NA	TRBV21-1	TRBJ2-7	TGTGCCAGCAGCAACACCTATCACAGGCTCTCCTACGAGCAGTACTTC	CASSNTYHRLSYEQYF
NA	NA	TRBV18	TRBJ2-3	TGTGCCAGCTCACCACGAGGGCGGGGAGATACGCAGTATTTT	CASSPRGRGDTQYF
TRBD1	NA	TRBV6-5	TRBJ1-1	TGTGCCAGCAGTGACAGGGATCTGAACACTGAAGCTTTCTTT	CASSDRDLNTEAFF
NA	NA	TRBV6-1	TRBJ2-5	TGTGCCAGCAGTGTAGTCCAGACCCAGTACTTC	CASSVVQTQYF
TRBD2	NA	TRBV28	TRBJ2-7	TGTGCCAGCAGTTTTGCGGGGGACGAGCAGTACTTC	CASSFAGDEQYF
NA	NA	TRBV29-1	TRBJ2-1	TGCAGCGTGACTCAGGGAAGCTCCTACAATGAGCAGTTCTTC	CSVTQGSSYNEQFF
NA	few	TRBV25-1	TRBJ2-1	TGTGCCAGCAGTCTCTACAATGAGCAGTTCTTC	CASSLYNEQFF
NA	NA	TRBV18	TRBJ1-6	TGTGCCAGCTCACCTCTCGGCGGGGTCAGTGACTCACCCCTCCACTTT	CASSPLGGVSDSPLHF
NA	NA	TRBV5-5	TRBJ2-5	TGTGCCAGCAGCTTGGTGAGACAGGCTCAAGAGACCCAGTACTTC	CASSLVRQAQETQYF
NA	NA	TRBV15	TRBJ2-7	TGTGCCACCAGCAGAGGACTAACAGCCTACGAGCAGTACTTC	CATSRGLTAYEQYF
NA	NA	TRBV5-1	TRBJ2-1	TGCGCCAGCAGTCCTCTCGCGGGCAGCTACAATGAGCAGTTCTTC	CASSPLAGSYNEQFF
TRBD1	NA	TRBV7-9	TRBJ1-2	TGTTCCAGCAGCCCTCGGTCAGGGGGAGGATATGGCTACACCTTC	CSSSPRSGGGYGYTF
TRBD1	NA	TRBV27	TRBJ1-1	TGTGCCAGCAGTCCGTATACAGGGGGCAACACTGAAGCTTTCTTT	CASSPYTGGNTEAFF
TRBD1	few	TRBV29-1	TRBJ1-3	TGCAGCGTCAGGGGGTCTGGAAACACCATATATTTT	CSVRGSGNTIYF
TRBD1	NA	TRBV2	TRBJ2-3	TGTGCCAGCAGTGAACAACAGGGGGAAAATACGCAGTATTTT	CASSEQQGENTQYF
NA	NA	TRBV9	TRBJ2-5	TGTGCCAGCAGCGTAGGGGGTGGGAGTCAAGAGACCCAGTACTTC	CASSVGGGSQETQYF
NA	NA	TRBV7-2	TRBJ2-7	TGTGCCAGCAGCACAGGGACAAGCGGCTACGAGCAGTACTTC	CASSTGTSGYEQYF
TRBD1	NA	TRBV11-2	TRBJ2-2	TGTGCCAGCAGCCCCTGGACAGGGGTGAACACCGGGGAGCTGTTTTTT	CASSPWTGVNTGELFF
NA	NA	TRBV28	TRBJ2-7	TGTGCCAGCAGTTTACGCGGGCGGATTGTCTACGAGCAGTACTTC	CASSLRGRIVYEQYF
NA	once	TRBV9	TRBJ2-5	TGTGCCAGCAGCCCTGCAGGGTTGGGGGAGACCCAGTACTTC	CASSPAGLGETQYF
TRBD1	NA	TRBV10-1	TRBJ2-7	TGCGCCAGCAGTGACGGCGGGACAGGGACTCCCTACGAGCAGTACTTC	CASSDGGTGTPYEQYF
NA	NA	TRBV15	TRBJ2-3	TGTGCCACCAGCACATCCCGGGCAGGGATCACAGATACGCAGTATTTT	CATSTSRAGITDTQYF
NA	few	TRBV15	TRBJ1-1	TGTGCCACCAGCAGAGATGAGGTATTCAATCCAAACACTGAAGCTTTCTTT	CATSRDEVFNPNTEAFF
TRBD2	few	TRBV2	TRBJ2-7	TGTGCCAGCAGTGAAGGGACTAGCGTCTTGGAGGAGCAGTACTTC	CASSEGTSVLEEQYF
NA	NA	TRBV6-5	TRBJ2-7	TGTGCCAGCAGTTACTCCCCAGCGGGCGGCTACGAGCAGTACTTC	CASSYSPAGGYEQYF
NA	few	TRBV19	TRBJ2-3	TGTGCCAGTAGTATAGGAATCGTAACTAGCACAGATACGCAGTATTTT	CASSIGIVTSTDTQYF
TRBD2	NA	TRBV4-1	TRBJ2-7	TGCGCCAGCAGCCAAGGACGACTAGCGGGAAACGAGCAGTACTTC	CASSQGRLAGNEQYF
TRBD2	NA	TRBV7-6	TRBJ2-1	TGTGCCAGCAGCTTGGGGGGACTAGCGGATTACAATGAGCAGTTCTTC	CASSLGGLADYNEQFF
NA	NA	TRBV5-1	TRBJ2-1	TGCGCCAGCAGCTCCGACAGAGACAATGAGCAGTTCTTC	CASSSDRDNEQFF
TRBD2	NA	TRBV7-7	TRBJ2-5	TGTGCTAGCAGCTTGCGGCCCTTAGCGGGAGACCACCAAGAGACCCAGTACTTC	CASSLRPLAGDHQETQYF
TRBD1	NA	TRBV9	TRBJ2-7	TGTGCCAGCAGCGACGGACAGGGAAATTTAGGCGAGCAGTACTTC	CASSDGQGNLGEQYF
NA	once	TRBV7-5	TRBJ2-1	TGTGTCAGAAGCGTAGGGAACCGGGACTGCTACAATGAGCAGTTCTTC	CVRSVGNRDCYNEQFF
TRBD1	NA	TRBV10-3	TRBJ2-5	TGTGCCACCCGGACAGGGGAAGAGACCCAGTACTTC	CATRTGEETQYF
TRBD2	few	TRBV5-6	TRBJ2-7	TGTGCCAGCAGCCTGGGACTAGCGGGAGTAGGGAACGAGCAGTACTTC	CASSLGLAGVGNEQYF
NA	NA	TRBV6-5	TRBJ2-7	TGTGCCAGCAGTTACTCGGCAGGGGACTACGAGCAGTACTTC	CASSYSAGDYEQYF
NA	NA	TRBV6-5	TRBJ1-1	TGTGCCAGCAGCCCTAGGGGGGGGAACACTGAAGCTTTCTTT	CASSPRGGNTEAFF
TRBD2	few	TRBV5-1	TRBJ2-7	TGCGCCAGCAGCACCGGGACTAGCGGCTACGAGCAGTACTTC	CASSTGTSGYEQYF
NA	few	TRBV11-3	TRBJ2-5	TGTGCCAGCAGCTCAGGGGTAGGGGAGTACTTC	CASSSGVGEYF
NA	NA	TRBV28	TRBJ2-5	TGTGCCAGCAGTACACCAGCGACTCCCGACCAGTACTTC	CASSTPATPDQYF
NA	NA	TRBV11-2	TRBJ1-4	TGTGCCAGCAGCTTAGGTCGGGGGACAACTAATGAAAAACTGTTTTTT	CASSLGRGTTNEKLFF
NA	NA	TRBV9	TRBJ2-5	TGTGCCAGCAGCGGGACTTCCCGGGAGACCCAGTACTTC	CASSGTSRETQYF
NA	NA	TRBV5-4	TRBJ2-7	TGTGCCAGCAGCTTGTGGGAGAGGTCGGATGAGCAGTACTTC	CASSLWERSDEQYF